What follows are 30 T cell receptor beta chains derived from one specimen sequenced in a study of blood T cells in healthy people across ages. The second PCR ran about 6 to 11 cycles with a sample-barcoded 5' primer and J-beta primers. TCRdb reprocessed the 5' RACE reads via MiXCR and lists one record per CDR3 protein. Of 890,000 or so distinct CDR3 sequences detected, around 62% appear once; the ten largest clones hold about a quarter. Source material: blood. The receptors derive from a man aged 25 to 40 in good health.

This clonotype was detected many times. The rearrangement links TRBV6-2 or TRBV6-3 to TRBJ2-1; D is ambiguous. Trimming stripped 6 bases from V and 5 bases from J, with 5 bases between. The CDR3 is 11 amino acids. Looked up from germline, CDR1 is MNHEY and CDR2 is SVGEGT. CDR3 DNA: TGTGCCAGCAGGGAGAACAATGAGCAGTTCTTC. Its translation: CASRENNEQFF.

The CDR3 region has the DNA TGTGCCAGCAGCGGCGGAGGCACATACGGGACCCAGTACTTC. This encodes CASSGGGTYGTQYF. The chain carries TRBV6-6 and TRBJ2-5, with D perhaps matching TRBD2 (5 bases). Germline lookup yields CDR1 MNHNY and CDR2 SVGAGI (reference sequence). Trimming stripped 6 bases from V and 7 bases from J, with 18 bases between. The CDR3 spans 14 residues.

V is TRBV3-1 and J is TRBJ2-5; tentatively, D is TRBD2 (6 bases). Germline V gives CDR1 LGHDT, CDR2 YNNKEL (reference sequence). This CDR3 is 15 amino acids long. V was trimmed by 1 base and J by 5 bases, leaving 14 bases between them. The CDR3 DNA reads TGTGCCAGCAGCCAAGCCGGCGGGGTCACGGAGACCCAGTACTTC. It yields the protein CASSQAGGVTETQYF.

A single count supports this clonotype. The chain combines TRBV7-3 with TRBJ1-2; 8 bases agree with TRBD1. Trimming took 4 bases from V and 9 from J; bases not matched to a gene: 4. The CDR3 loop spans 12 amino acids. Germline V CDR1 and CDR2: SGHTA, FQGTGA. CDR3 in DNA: TGTGCCAGCAGCTCGGGACAGGCGCGCTACACCTTC. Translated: CASSSGQARYTF.

The CDR3 protein is CASSPSQSRDTQYF. CDR3 nucleotides: TGTGCCAGCAGTCCCAGCCAGAGCCGGGATACGCAGTATTTT. This chain uses TRBV12-3 or TRBV12-4 with TRBJ2-3; D gene uncertain. CDR3 length: 14 residues. V gave up 5 bases and J gave up 6 bases, with 15 bases separating them.

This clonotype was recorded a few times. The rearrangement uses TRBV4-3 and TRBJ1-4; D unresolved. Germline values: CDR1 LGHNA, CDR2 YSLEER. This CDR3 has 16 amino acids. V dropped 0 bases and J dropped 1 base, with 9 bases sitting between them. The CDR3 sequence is CASSQETRGTNEKLFF. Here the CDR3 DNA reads TGCGCCAGCAGCCAAGAGACACGGGGAACTAATGAAAAACTGTTTTTT.

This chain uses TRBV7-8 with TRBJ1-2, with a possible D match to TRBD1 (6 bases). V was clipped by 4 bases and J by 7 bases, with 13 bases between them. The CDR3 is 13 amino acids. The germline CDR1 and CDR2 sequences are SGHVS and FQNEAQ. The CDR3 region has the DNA TGTGCCAGCAGCTCACTGGACAGCGGTGGCTACACCTTC. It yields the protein CASSSLDSGGYTF.

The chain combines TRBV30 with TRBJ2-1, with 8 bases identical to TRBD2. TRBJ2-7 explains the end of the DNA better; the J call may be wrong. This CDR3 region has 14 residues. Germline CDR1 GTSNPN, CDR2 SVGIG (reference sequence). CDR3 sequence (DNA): TGTGCCTGGAGTCTGTGGACGGGGGGGATCGAGCAGTACTTC. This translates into CAWSLWTGGIEQYF.

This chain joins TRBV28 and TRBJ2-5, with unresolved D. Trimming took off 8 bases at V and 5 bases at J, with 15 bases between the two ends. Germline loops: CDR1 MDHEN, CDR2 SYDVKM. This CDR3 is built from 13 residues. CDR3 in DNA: TGTGCCAGCGGACGGGTTAGAGTGGAGACCCAGTACTTC. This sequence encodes CASGRVRVETQYF.

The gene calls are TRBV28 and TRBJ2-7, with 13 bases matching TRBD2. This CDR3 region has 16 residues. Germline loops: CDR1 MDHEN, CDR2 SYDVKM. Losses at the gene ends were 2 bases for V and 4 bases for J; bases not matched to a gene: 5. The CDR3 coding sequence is TGTGCCAGCAGTTTAGAGGGACTAGCGGGGTCTTACGAGCAGTACTTC. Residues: CASSLEGLAGSYEQYF.

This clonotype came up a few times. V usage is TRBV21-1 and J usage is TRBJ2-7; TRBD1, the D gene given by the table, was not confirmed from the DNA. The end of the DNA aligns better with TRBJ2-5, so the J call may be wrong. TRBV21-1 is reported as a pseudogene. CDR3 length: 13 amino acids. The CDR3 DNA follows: TGTGCCAGCAGCCCAGAGGGGGAAGAGACCCAGTACTTC. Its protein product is CASSPEGEETQYF.

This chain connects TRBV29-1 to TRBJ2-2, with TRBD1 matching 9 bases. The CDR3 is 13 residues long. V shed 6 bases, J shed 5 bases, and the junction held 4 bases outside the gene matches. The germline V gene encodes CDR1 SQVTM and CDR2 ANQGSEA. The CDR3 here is CSVRGQGTGELFF. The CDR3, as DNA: TGCAGCGTGAGGGGACAGGGTACCGGGGAGCTGTTTTTT.

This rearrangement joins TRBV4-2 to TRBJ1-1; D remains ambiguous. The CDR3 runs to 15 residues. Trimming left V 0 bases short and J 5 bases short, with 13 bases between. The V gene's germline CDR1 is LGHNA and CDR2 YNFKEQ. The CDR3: CASSQDRTWRTEAFF. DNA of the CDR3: TGTGCCAGCAGCCAAGACAGGACGTGGCGAACTGAAGCTTTCTTT.

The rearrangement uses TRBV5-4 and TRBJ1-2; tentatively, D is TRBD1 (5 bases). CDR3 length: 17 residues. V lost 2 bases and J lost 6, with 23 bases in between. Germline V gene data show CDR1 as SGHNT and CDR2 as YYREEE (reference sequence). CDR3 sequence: CASSFASGHPPVNGYTF. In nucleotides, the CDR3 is TGTGCCAGCAGCTTTGCCTCCGGACATCCCCCGGTCAATGGCTACACCTTC. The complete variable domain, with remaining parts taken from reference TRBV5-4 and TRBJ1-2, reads ETGVTQSPTHLIKTRGQQVTLRCSSQSGHNTVSWYQQALGQGPQFIFQYYREEENGRGNFPPRFSGLQFPNYSSELNVNALELDDSALYLCASSFASGHPPVNGYTFGSGTRLTVV.

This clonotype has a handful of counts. The CDR3 sequence is CASSFYGTGLSSEKLFF. The CDR3 DNA is TGTGCCAGCAGTTTTTACGGGACAGGGCTTTCATCCGAAAAACTGTTTTTT. V and J are TRBV27 and TRBJ1-4, with TRBD1 matching over 9 bases. The CDR3 has 17 residues. Germline CDR1 and CDR2: MNHEY and SMNVEV (reference sequence). V lost 3 bases, J lost 8 bases, and 13 bases stayed unmatched. The full variable domain, its missing parts supplied by reference TRBV27 and TRBJ1-4, is EAQVTQNPRYLITVTGKKLTVTCSQNMNHEYMSWYRQDPGLGLRQIYYSMNVEVTDKGDVPEGYKVSRKEKRNFPLILESPSPNQTSLYFCASSFYGTGLSSEKLFFGSGTQLSVL.

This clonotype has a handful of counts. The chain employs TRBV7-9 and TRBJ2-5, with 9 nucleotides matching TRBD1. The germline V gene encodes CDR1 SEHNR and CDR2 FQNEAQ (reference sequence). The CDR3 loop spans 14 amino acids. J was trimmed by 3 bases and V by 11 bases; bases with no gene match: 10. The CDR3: CAGSSGQGKETQYF. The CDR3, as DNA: TGTGCCGGGTCCTCCGGACAGGGGAAAGAGACCCAGTACTTC.

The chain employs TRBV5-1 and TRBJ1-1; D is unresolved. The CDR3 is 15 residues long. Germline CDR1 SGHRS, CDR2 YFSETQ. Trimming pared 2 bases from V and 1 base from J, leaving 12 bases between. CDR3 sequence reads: CASSLGGGGNTEAFF. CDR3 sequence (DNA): TGCGCCAGCAGCTTAGGAGGAGGCGGGAACACTGAAGCTTTCTTT.

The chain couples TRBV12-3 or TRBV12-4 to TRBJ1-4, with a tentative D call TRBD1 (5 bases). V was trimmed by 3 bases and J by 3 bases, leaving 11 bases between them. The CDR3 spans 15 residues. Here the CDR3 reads CASSFMGDPNEKLFF. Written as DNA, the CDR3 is TGTGCCAGCAGTTTCATGGGGGATCCTAATGAAAAACTGTTTTTT.

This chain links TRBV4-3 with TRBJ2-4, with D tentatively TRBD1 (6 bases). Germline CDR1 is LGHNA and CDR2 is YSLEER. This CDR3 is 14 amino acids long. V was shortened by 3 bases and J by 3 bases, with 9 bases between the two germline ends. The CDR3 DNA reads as TGCGCCAGCAGCCAGGGGGCGTTCAAAAACATTCAGTACTTC. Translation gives CASSQGAFKNIQYF.

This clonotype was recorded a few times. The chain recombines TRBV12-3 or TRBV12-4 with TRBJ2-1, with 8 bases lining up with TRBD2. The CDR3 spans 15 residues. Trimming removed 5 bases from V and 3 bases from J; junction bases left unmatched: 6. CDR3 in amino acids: CASSGGGPFYNEQFF. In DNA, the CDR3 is TGTGCCAGCAGTGGCGGGGGGCCCTTCTACAATGAGCAGTTCTTC.

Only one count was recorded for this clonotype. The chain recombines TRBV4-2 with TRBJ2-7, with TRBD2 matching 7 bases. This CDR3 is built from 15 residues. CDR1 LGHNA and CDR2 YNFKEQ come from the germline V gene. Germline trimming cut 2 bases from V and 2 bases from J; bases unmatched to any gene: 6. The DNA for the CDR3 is TGTGCCAGCAGCCAATACCAGGGAGGGGCCTACGAGCAGTACTTC. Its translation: CASSQYQGGAYEQYF.

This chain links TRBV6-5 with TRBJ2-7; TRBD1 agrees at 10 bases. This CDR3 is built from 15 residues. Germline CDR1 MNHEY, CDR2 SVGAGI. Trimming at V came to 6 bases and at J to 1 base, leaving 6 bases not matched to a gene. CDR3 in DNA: TGTGCCAGCAGACTAGGGACAGGGGCATCCTACGAGCAGTACTTC. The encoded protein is CASRLGTGASYEQYF.

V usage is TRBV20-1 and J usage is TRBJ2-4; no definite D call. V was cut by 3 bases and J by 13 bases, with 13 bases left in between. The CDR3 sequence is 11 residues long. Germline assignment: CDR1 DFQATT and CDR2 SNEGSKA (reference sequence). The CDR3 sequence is CSASIGSGQYF. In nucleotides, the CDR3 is TGCAGTGCTAGTATCGGGTCAGGACAGTACTTC.

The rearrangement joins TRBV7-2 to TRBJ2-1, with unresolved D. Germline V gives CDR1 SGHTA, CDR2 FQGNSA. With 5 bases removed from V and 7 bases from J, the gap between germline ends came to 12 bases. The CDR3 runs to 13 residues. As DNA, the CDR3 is TGTGCCAGCAGCCTTAAAAAAGGTAATGAGCAGTTCTTC. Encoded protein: CASSLKKGNEQFF.

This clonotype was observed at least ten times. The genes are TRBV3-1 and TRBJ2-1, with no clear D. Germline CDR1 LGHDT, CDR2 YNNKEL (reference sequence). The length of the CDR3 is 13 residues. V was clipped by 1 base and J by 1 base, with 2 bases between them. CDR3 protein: CASSQGSYNEQFF. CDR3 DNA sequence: TGTGCCAGCAGCCAAGGGTCCTACAATGAGCAGTTCTTC.

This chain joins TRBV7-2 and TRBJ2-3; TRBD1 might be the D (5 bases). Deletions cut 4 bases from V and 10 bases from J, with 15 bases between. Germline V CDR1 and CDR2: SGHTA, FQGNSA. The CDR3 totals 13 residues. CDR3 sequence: CASSSRTLGAQYF. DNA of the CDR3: TGTGCCAGCAGCTCCAGGACACTTGGTGCGCAGTATTTT.

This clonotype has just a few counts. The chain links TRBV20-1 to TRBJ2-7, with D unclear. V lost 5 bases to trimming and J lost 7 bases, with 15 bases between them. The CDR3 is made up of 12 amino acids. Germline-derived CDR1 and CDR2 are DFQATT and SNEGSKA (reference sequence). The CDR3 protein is CSACWPPTEQYF. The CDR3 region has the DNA TGCAGTGCTTGTTGGCCCCCGACTGAGCAGTACTTC.

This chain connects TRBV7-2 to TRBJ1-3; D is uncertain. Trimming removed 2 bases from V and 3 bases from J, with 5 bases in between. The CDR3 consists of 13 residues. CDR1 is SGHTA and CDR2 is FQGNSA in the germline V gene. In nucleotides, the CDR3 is TGTGCCAGCAGCTTAACAAGTGGAAACACCATATATTTT. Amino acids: CASSLTSGNTIYF.

The CDR3, as DNA: TGTGCCAGCAGCCTACCCGGGAGTCAAGAGACCCAGTACTTC. It translates to CASSLPGSQETQYF. The chain joins TRBV11-1 to TRBJ2-5; D possibly corresponds to TRBD2 (6 bases). Trimming took 5 bases from V and 2 from J, leaving 12 bases between them. The CDR3 totals 14 residues. CDR1 and CDR2 from the germline V gene are SGHAT and FQDESV (reference sequence).

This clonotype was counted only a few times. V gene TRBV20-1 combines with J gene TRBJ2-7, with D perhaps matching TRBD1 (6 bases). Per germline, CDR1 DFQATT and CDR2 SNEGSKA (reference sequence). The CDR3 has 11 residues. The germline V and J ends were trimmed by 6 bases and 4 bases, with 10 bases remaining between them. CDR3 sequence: CSANRVYEQYF. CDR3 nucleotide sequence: TGCAGTGCCAACAGGGTGTACGAGCAGTACTTC.